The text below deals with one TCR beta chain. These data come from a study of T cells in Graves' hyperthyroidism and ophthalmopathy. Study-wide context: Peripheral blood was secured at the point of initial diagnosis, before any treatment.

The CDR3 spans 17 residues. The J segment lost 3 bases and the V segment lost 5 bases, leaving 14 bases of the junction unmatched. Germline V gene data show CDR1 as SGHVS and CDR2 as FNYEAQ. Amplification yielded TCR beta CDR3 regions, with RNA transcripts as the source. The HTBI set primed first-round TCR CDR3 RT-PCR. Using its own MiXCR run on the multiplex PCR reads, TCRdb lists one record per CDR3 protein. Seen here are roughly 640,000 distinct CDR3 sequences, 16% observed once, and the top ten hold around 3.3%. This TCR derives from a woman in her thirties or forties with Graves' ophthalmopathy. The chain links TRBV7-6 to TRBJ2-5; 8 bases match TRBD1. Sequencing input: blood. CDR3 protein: CASSQTPSRTGKETQYF. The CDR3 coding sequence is TGTGCCAGCAGCCAAACCCCCTCGAGGACAGGGAAAGAGACCCAGTACTTC. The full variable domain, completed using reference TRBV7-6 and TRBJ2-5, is GAGVSQSPRYKVTKRGQDVALRCDPISGHVSLYWYRQALGQGPEFLTYFNYEAQQDKSGLPNDRFSAERPEGSISTLTIQRTEQRDSAMYRCASSQTPSRTGKETQYFGPGTRLLVL.